The source of this TCR beta chain is a study of shared T cell receptors in the human thymus. Looked up from germline, CDR1 is MNHNS and CDR2 is SASEGT. This CDR3 is built from 13 residues. Trimming left V 6 bases short and J 5 bases short, with 10 bases between. Sequencing was performed with immunoSEQ multiplex PCR; in TCRdb, only in-frame clones are kept and a portion is missing. The table has fewer than 700,000 clones, 85% to 90% seen once. These data are also associated with another study on human thymus T cells. From that paper: Thymus specimens were resections from corrective heart surgery. Thymic as well as blood repertoires seemed to favor certain V and J genes unevenly.

Sequenced: thymocytes. The source of this sequence is a boy under two years old with a congenital heart defect. This chain joins TRBV6-1 and TRBJ1-4; D uncertain. DNA of the CDR3: TGTGCCAGCAGGCGCAGGCCCAATGAAAAACTGTTTTTT. It yields the protein CASRRRPNEKLFF.